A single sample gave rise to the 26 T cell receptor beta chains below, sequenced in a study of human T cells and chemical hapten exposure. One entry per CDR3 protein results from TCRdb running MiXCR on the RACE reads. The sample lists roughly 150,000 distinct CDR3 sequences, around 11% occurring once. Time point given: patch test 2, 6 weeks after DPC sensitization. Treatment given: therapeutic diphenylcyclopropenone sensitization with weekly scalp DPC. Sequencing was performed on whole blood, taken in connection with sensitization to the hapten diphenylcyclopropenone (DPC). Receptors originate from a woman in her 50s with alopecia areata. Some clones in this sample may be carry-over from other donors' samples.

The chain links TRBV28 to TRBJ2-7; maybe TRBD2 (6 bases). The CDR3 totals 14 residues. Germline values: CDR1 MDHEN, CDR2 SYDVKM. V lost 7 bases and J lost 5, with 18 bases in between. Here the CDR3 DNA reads TGTGCCAGCACTTCCCCAGGGACTTTTAACGAGCAGTACTTC. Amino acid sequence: CASTSPGTFNEQYF.

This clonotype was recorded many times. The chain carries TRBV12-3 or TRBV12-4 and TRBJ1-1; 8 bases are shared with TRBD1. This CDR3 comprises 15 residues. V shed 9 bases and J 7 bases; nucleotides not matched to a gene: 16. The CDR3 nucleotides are TGTGCCAGTAGTCTGACTAGGACAGGGAGAGGTGAAGCTTTCTTT. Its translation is CASSLTRTGRGEAFF.

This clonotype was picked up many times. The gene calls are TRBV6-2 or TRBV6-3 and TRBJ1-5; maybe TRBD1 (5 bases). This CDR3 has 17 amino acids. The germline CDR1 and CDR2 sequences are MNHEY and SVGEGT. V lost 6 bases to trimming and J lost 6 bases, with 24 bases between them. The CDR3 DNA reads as TGTGCCAGCAGCGCCTCCGCCCGCCAGGGAAAGGGTCAGCCCCAGCATTTT. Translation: CASSASARQGKGQPQHF.

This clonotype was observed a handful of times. CDR3 region: CASSYEGGPTNEQFF. The CDR3 bases are TGTGCCAGCAGTTACGAGGGAGGGCCGACCAATGAGCAGTTCTTC. J is TRBJ2-1 and V is TRBV6-5; 7 bases align to TRBD2. This CDR3 contains 15 residues. Germline V CDR1 and CDR2: MNHEY, SVGAGI. The V and J ends lost 2 bases and 6 bases, in that order; junction bases with no gene match: 7.

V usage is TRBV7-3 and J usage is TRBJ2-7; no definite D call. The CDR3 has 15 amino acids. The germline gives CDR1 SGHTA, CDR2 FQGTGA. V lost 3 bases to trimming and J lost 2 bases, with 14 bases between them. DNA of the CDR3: TGTGCCAGCAGCTTTGGTCCGACACCCACCTACGAGCAGTACTTC. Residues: CASSFGPTPTYEQYF. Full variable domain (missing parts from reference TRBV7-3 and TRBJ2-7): GAGVSQTPSNKVTEKGKYVELRCDPISGHTALYWYRQSLGQGPEFLIYFQGTGAADDSGLPNDRFFAVRPEGSVSTLKIQRTERGDSAVYLCASSFGPTPTYEQYFGPGTRLTVT.

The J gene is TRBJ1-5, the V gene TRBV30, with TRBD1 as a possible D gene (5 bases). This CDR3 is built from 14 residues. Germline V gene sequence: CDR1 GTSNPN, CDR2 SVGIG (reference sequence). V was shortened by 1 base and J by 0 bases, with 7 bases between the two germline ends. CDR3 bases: TGTGCCTGGAGTGGGGACCGTAGCAATCAGCCCCAGCATTTT. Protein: CAWSGDRSNQPQHF.

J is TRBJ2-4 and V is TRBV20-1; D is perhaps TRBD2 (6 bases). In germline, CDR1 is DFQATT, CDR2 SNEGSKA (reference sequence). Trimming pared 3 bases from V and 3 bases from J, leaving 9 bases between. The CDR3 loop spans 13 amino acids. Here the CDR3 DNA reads TGCAGTGCTAGCCCGACTAGCAAAAACATTCAGTACTTC. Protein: CSASPTSKNIQYF.

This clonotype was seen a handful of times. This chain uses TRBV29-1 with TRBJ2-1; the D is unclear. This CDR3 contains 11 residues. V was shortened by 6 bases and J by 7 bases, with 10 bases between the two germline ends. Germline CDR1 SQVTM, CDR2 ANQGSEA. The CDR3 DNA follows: TGCAGCGTCCTCTTACTAAATGAGCAGTTCTTC. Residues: CSVLLLNEQFF.

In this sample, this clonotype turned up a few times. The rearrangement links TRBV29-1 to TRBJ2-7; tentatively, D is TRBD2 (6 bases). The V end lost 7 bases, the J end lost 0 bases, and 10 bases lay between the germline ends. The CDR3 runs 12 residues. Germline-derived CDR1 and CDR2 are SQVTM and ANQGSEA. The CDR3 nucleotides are TGCAGCGGCGGGGAGGCCTCCTACGAGCAGTACTTC. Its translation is CSGGEASYEQYF.

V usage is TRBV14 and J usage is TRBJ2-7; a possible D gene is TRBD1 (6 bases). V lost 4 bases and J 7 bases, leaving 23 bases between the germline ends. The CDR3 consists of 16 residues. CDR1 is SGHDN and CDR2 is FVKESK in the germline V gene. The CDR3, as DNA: TGTGCCAGCAGCCGGCAACCGGACAGTAAGACGGGGGAGCAGTACTTC. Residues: CASSRQPDSKTGEQYF.

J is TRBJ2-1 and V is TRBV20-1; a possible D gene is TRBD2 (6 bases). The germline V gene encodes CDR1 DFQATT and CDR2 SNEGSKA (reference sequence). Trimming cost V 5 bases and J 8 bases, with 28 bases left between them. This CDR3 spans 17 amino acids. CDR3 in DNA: TGCAGTGCTTCAGACCAAGGCGGGAACCGAGGAGCTTATGAGCAGTTCTTC. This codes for CSASDQGGNRGAYEQFF.

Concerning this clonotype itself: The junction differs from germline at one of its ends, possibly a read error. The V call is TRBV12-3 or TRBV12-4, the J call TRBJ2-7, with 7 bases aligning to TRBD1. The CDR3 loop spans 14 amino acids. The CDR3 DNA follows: TGTGCCAGCAGGCCAGGGGGTAGTTCCTACGGGCAGTACTTC. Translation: CASRPGGSSYGQYF.

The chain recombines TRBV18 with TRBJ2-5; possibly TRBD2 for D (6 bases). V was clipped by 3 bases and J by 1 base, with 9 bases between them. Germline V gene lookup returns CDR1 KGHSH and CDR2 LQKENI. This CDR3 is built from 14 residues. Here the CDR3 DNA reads TGTGCCAGCTCACCCATCGGGGGCCAAGAGACCCAGTACTTC. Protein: CASSPIGGQETQYF.

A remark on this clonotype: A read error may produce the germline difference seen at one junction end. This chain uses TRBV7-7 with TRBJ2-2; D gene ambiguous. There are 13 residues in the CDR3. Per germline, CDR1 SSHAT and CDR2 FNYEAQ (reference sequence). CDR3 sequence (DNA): TGTGCTAGCAGCTTCGGTGCCACCGGGGAGCTGTTTTTT. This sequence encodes CASSFGATGELFF.

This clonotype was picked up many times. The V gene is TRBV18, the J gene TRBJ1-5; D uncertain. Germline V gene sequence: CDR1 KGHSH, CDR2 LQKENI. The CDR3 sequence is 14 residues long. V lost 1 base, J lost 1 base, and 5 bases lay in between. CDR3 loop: CASSPQGSNQPQHF. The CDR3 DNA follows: TGTGCCAGCTCACCACAGGGAAGCAATCAGCCCCAGCATTTT.

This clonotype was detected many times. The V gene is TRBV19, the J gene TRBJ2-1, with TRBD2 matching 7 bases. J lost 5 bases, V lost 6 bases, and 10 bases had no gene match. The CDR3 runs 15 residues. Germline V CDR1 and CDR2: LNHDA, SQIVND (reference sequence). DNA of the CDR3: TGTGCCAGTAGCCCCCAGCTAGCGGTTAACAATGAGCAGTTCTTC. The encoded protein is CASSPQLAVNNEQFF. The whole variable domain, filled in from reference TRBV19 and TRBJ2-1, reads DGGITQSPKYLFRKEGQNVTLSCEQNLNHDAMYWYRQDPGQGLRLIYYSQIVNDFQKGDIAEGYSVSREKKESFPLTVTSAQKNPTAFYLCASSPQLAVNNEQFFGPGTRLTVL.

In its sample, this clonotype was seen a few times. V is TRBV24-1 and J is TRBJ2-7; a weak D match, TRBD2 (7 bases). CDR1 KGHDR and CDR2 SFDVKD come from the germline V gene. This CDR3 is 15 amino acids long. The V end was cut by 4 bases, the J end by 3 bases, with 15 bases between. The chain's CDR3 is CATSDPGEGGYEQYF. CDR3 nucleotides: TGTGCCACCAGTGACCCCGGGGAGGGGGGCTACGAGCAGTACTTC.

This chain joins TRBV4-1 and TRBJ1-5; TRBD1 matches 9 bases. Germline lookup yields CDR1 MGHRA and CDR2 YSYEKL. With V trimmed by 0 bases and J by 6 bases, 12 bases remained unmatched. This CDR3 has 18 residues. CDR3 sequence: CASSQDSPGTGKGQPQHF. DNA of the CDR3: TGCGCCAGCAGCCAAGATTCCCCCGGGACAGGGAAGGGTCAGCCCCAGCATTTT.

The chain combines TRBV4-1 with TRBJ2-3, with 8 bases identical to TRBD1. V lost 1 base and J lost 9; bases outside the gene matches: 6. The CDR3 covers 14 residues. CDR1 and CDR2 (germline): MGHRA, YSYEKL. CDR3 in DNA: TGCGCCAGCAGCCAAGGCGGAAACAGGGGGACGCAGTATTTT. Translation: CASSQGGNRGTQYF.

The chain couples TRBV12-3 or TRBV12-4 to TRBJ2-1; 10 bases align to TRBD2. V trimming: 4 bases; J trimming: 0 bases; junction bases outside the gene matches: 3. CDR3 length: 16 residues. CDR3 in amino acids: CASSSRLAGSYNEQFF. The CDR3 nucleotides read TGTGCCAGCAGTTCCCGACTAGCGGGCTCCTACAATGAGCAGTTCTTC.

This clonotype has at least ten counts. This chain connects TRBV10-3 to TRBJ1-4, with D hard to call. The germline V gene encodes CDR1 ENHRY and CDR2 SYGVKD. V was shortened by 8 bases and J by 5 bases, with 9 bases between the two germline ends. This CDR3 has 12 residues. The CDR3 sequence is CAIGRENEKLFF. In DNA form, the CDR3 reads TGTGCCATCGGGCGGGAAAATGAAAAACTGTTTTTT.

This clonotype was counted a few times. CDR3 DNA sequence: TGTGCCAGCACCTTCGGGACAGGGCCCTACGAGCAGTACTTC. It is translated as CASTFGTGPYEQYF. The chain joins TRBV7-8 to TRBJ2-7, with 9 bases that match TRBD1. V shed 7 bases, J shed 2 bases, and the junction held 6 bases outside the gene matches. CDR1 is SGHVS, CDR2 FQNEAQ, per germline. This CDR3 has 14 amino acids.

CDR3 amino acids: CASSVQQRGQETQYF. In nucleotides, the CDR3 is TGTGCCAGCAGCGTCCAGCAACGAGGACAAGAGACCCAGTACTTC. The rearrangement uses TRBV9 and TRBJ2-5; unclear D gene. V was clipped by 2 bases and J by 2 bases, with 13 bases between them. Germline assignment: CDR1 SGDLS and CDR2 YYNGEE. The CDR3 is 15 residues long.

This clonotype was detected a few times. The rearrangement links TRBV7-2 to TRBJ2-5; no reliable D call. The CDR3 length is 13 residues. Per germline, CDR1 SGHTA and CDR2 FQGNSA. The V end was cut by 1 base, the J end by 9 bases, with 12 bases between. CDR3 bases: TGTGCCAGCAGCTTAGGAGTGGGATCGGCCCAGTACTTC. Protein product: CASSLGVGSAQYF.

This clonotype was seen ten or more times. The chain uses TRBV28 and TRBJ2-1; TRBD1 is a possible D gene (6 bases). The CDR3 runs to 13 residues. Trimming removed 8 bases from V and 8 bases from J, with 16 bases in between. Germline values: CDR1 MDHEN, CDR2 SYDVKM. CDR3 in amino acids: CASGYTGSDEQFF. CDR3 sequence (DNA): TGTGCCAGCGGTTACACAGGGAGCGATGAGCAGTTCTTC.

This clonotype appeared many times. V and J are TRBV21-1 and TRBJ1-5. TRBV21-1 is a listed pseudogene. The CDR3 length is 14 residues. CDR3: CASPHEGSGQPQHF. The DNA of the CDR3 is TGTGCCAGCCCCCACGAGGGTTCGGGTCAGCCCCAGCATTTT.